A selection of T cell receptor beta chains follows, all from one sample in a study of shared clonotypes between healthy human individuals. Clones were sequenced by immunoSEQ multiplex PCR, and TCRdb holds only the in-frame ones, with some missing. The repertoire holds 400,000 to 500,000 clones, 60% to 85% seen once, with approximately 12% in the top ten. The sequenced sample consisted of PBMCs. The origin of the receptors is a woman aged 40 to 49 in good health. Some clones in this sample may be carry-over from other donors' samples. Both conserved end residues are part of each CDR3. A D gene is named only where the DNA matches it firmly. Clone size is not always given. Where it is, it says once, few, many or a class for expanded clones.

j_call | d_call | v_call | clone_size | cdr3_aa | cdr3_nt
TRBJ2-7 | TRBD2 | TRBV29-1 | - | CSVTAGGRRDEQYF | TGCAGCGTTACGGCGGGGGGACGAAGGGACGAGCAGTACTTC
TRBJ2-4 | - | TRBV27 | - | CASSLDGFINIQYF | TGTGCCAGCAGTCTCGACGGTTTTATAAACATTCAGTACTTC
TRBJ2-3 | TRBD1 | TRBV5-1 | many | CASSAGGQGTDTQYF | TGCGCCAGCAGCGCCGGGGGACAGGGGACAGATACGCAGTATTTT
TRBJ1-1 | - | TRBV5-1 | - | CASSLDIGVLGAFF | TGCGCCAGCAGCTTGGACATAGGGGTCTTAGGAGCTTTCTTT
TRBJ1-5 | - | TRBV7-8 | - | CATEMEASPGQPQHF | TGTGCCACCGAAATGGAGGCCTCGCCGGGTCAGCCCCAGCATTTT
TRBJ2-7 | TRBD1 | TRBV30 | - | CAWSRQGADEQYF | TGTGCCTGGAGTCGGCAGGGGGCTGACGAGCAGTACTTC
TRBJ2-7 | TRBD2 | TRBV5-1 | - | CASSLRLAGVVEQYF | TGCGCCAGCAGCCTACGACTAGCGGGGGTGGTCGAGCAGTACTTC
TRBJ2-6 | - | TRBV18 | - | CASSLYRYPSGANVLTF | TGTGCCAGCTCACTGTACAGGTACCCTTCTGGGGCCAACGTCCTGACTTTC
TRBJ1-1 | TRBD1 | TRBV11-1 | - | CASSADRVMDTEAFF | TGTGCCAGCAGCGCAGACAGGGTGATGGACACTGAAGCTTTCTTT
TRBJ1-5 | - | TRBV27 | - | CASSLRQGGQPQHF | TGTGCCAGCAGTTTGCGGCAGGGCGGTCAGCCCCAGCATTTT
TRBJ2-1 | TRBD2 | TRBV6-6 | - | CASSYGTSGRANEQFF | TGTGCCAGCAGTTACGGAACTAGCGGGAGGGCCAATGAGCAGTTCTTC
TRBJ2-7 | - | TRBV6-5 | - | CASSPTGRPSEQYF | TGTGCCAGCAGTCCGACAGGGAGGCCTTCCGAGCAGTACTTC
TRBJ2-1 | TRBD1 | TRBV5-4 | few | CASSLGQGNEQFF | TGTGCCAGCAGCTTGGGACAGGGCAATGAGCAGTTCTTC
TRBJ1-1 | - | TRBV20-1 | many | CSAKSYTEAFF | TGCAGTGCTAAGAGTTACACTGAAGCTTTCTTT
TRBJ2-7 | TRBD2 | TRBV2 | - | CASSEKAGGYEQYF | TGTGCCAGCAGTGAAAAAGCGGGAGGGTACGAGCAGTACTTC
TRBJ1-5 | TRBD1 | TRBV28 | once | CASRTGGAAQPQHF | TGTGCCAGCAGAACAGGGGGCGCGGCACAGCCCCAGCATTTT
TRBJ2-3 | - | TRBV5-1 | - | CASRSAGQGGDTQYF | TGCGCCAGCCGATCGGCGGGCCAAGGTGGAGATACGCAGTATTTT
TRBJ1-2 | - | TRBV28 | once | CASSEQGRPYGYTF | TGTGCCAGCAGTGAACAGGGTAGACCCTATGGCTACACCTTC
TRBJ2-7 | TRBD2 | TRBV7-9 | - | CASTPGGAGEQYF | TGTGCCAGCACCCCCGGGGGGGCAGGCGAGCAGTACTTC
TRBJ2-1 | - | TRBV18 | - | CASSPGGSYNEQFF | TGTGCCAGCTCACCAGGGGGCTCCTACAATGAGCAGTTCTTC
TRBJ2-3 | - | TRBV19 | - | CASSYAGSTDTQYF | TGTGCCAGTAGCTACGCAGGGAGCACAGATACGCAGTATTTT
TRBJ1-5 | - | TRBV19 | - | CASSPLGYSNQPQHF | TGTGCCAGTAGCCCATTGGGGTATAGCAATCAGCCCCAGCATTTT
TRBJ1-1 | - | TRBV19 | - | CASSATLNTEAFF | TGTGCCAGTAGTGCTACCCTGAACACTGAAGCTTTCTTT
TRBJ1-1 | - | TRBV5-3 | - | CARSRRTEAFF | TGTGCCAGAAGCCGACGAACTGAAGCTTTCTTT
TRBJ2-1 | TRBD2 | TRBV28 | once | CASSLSGSSYNEQFF | TGTGCCAGCAGTTTAAGCGGGAGCTCCTACAATGAGCAGTTCTTC
TRBJ2-3 | TRBD2 | TRBV4-1 | once | CASSLIAGGPDTQYF | TGCGCCAGCAGCCTCATAGCGGGAGGGCCCGATACGCAGTATTTT
TRBJ1-1 | - | TRBV7-9 | once | CASSLGRVEVDTEAFF | TGCGCCAGCAGCTTAGGAAGGGTGGAGGTGGACACTGAAGCTTTCTTT
TRBJ2-2 | - | TRBV15 | once | CATSRRDGVTGELFF | TGTGCCACCAGCAGACGCGACGGGGTCACCGGGGAGCTGTTTTTT
TRBJ2-7 | - | TRBV2 | - | CASSRYSYEQYF | TGTGCCAGCAGTCGTTACTCCTACGAGCAGTACTTC
TRBJ2-3 | - | TRBV9 | - | CASSQGTTDTQYF | TGTGCCAGCTCGCAGGGAACCACAGATACGCAGTATTTT
TRBJ1-2 | - | TRBV6-5 | - | CAARGNGGYGYTF | TGTGCAGCTCGAGGGAACGGAGGCTATGGCTACACCTTC
TRBJ1-2 | - | TRBV18 | few | CASSPDLTGKYYGYTF | TGTGCCAGCTCACCTGACCTAACAGGGAAGTACTATGGCTACACCTTC
TRBJ2-5 | - | TRBV7-8 | - | CASSLEKEETQYF | TGTGCCAGCAGCTTAGAAAAGGAGGAGACCCAGTACTTC
TRBJ2-7 | TRBD1 | TRBV29-1 | many | CSVGQGNMYYEQYF | TGCAGCGTTGGACAGGGAAATATGTACTACGAGCAGTACTTC
TRBJ2-1 | TRBD2 | TRBV11-2 | - | CASSPLAGRSYNEQFF | TGTGCCAGCAGCCCTTTAGCGGGCCGCTCCTACAATGAGCAGTTCTTC
TRBJ2-7 | - | TRBV6-1 | - | CASSVFRVGYEQYF | TGTGCCAGCAGTGTATTCAGGGTGGGCTACGAGCAGTACTTC
TRBJ2-2 | - | TRBV6-1 | - | CASVYGKVPTGELFF | TGTGCCAGCGTTTATGGGAAGGTACCTACCGGGGAGCTGTTTTTT
TRBJ1-2 | - | TRBV6-5 | - | CASSPPGRNYGYTF | TGTGCCAGCAGTCCTCCCGGACGGAACTATGGCTACACCTTC
TRBJ1-3 | - | TRBV7-9 | - | CASSLISGLSGNTIYF | TGTGCCAGCAGCTTAATATCAGGGCTTTCGGGAAACACCATATATTTT
TRBJ2-7 | - | TRBV7-8 | few | CASSFTRAFSYEQYF | TGTGCCAGCAGCTTCACGCGCGCATTCTCCTACGAGCAGTACTTC
TRBJ1-1 | - | TRBV2 | - | CASSHLSGETEAFF | TGTGCCAGCAGCCACCTCTCAGGGGAGACTGAAGCTTTCTTT
TRBJ2-7 | - | TRBV19 | - | CASRNADSYEQYF | TGTGCCAGTAGGAACGCAGATTCCTACGAGCAGTACTTC
TRBJ2-4 | - | TRBV21-1 | - | CASSPHAPDRGRRLAKNIQYF | TGTGCCAGCAGCCCCCACGCACCGGACAGGGGGAGACGACTAGCCAAAAACATTCAGTACTTC
TRBJ1-1 | - | TRBV6-5 | - | CASSSSVGGARTEAFF | -